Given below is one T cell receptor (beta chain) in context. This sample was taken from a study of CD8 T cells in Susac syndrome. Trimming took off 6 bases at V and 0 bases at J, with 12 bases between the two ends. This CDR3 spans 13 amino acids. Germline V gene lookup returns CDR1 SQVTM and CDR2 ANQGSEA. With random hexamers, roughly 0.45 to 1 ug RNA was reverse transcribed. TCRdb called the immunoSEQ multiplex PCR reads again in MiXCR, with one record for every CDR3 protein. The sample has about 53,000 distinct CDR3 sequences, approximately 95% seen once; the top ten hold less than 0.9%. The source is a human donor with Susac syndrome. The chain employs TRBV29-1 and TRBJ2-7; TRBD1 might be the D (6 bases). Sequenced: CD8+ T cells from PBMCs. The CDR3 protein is CSVPGHLSYEQYF. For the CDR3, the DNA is TGCAGCGTCCCGGGACATCTCTCCTACGAGCAGTACTTC.